These T cell receptor beta chains were read from a single sample in a study of cytomegalovirus exposure and HLA in healthy donors. Sequenced by immunoSEQ multiplex PCR; TCRdb stores in-frame clones only, minus some. The sample holds 210,000 or so clones, 70% to 90% seen once. Sample: PBMCs. The receptor set was obtained from a woman between 18 and 29 years old in good health and CMV-seronegative. Each CDR3 is given with its conserved first and last residue. The order of the fields is clone size, CDR3 length, V gene, J gene, D gene, CDR3 protein, CDR3 DNA. A D gene is named only where the DNA matches it firmly. Where a row states a size, it is once, few, many or the class of an expanded clone; other rows omit it.

clone size: once; CDR3 length: 16; V gene: TRBV5-1; J gene: TRBJ2-3; D gene: -; CDR3 protein: CASFLGRGGSTDTQYF; CDR3 DNA: TGCGCCAGCTTCCTCGGAAGGGGGGGGAGCACAGATACGCAGTATTTT
clone size: -; CDR3 length: 14; V gene: TRBV5-5; J gene: TRBJ1-4; D gene: TRBD1; CDR3 protein: CASSLQDRGEKLFF; CDR3 DNA: TGTGCCAGCAGCTTGCAAGACAGGGGCGAAAAACTGTTTTTT
clone size: -; CDR3 length: 17; V gene: TRBV25-1; J gene: TRBJ2-3; D gene: TRBD2; CDR3 protein: CASSESASGASTDTQYF; CDR3 DNA: TGTGCCAGCAGTGAATCTGCTAGCGGTGCTAGCACAGATACGCAGTATTTT
clone size: -; CDR3 length: 14; V gene: TRBV6-6; J gene: TRBJ2-7; D gene: TRBD1; CDR3 protein: CASSTTGGAVEQYF; CDR3 DNA: TGTGCCAGCAGTACAACAGGGGGCGCGGTCGAGCAGTACTTC
clone size: -; CDR3 length: 13; V gene: TRBV5-6; J gene: TRBJ2-5; D gene: -; CDR3 protein: CASSQQGPQTQYF; CDR3 DNA: TGTGCCAGCAGCCAACAGGGTCCTCAGACCCAGTACTTC
clone size: -; CDR3 length: 13; V gene: TRBV7-9; J gene: TRBJ2-7; D gene: TRBD1; CDR3 protein: CASRAGTDYEQYF; CDR3 DNA: TGTGCCAGCAGGGCCGGGACAGACTACGAGCAGTACTTC
clone size: -; CDR3 length: 17; V gene: TRBV25-1; J gene: TRBJ2-3; D gene: TRBD2; CDR3 protein: CASSQGTAGPTTDTQYF; CDR3 DNA: TGTGCCAGCAGTCAGGGAACAGCGGGACCCACCACAGATACGCAGTATTTT
clone size: -; CDR3 length: 18; V gene: TRBV7-9; J gene: TRBJ2-5; D gene: TRBD2; CDR3 protein: CASSPRGIAGHSQETQYF; CDR3 DNA: TGTGCCAGCAGCCCAAGGGGGATAGCGGGACACTCCCAAGAGACCCAGTACTTC
clone size: few; CDR3 length: 13; V gene: TRBV2; J gene: TRBJ2-2; D gene: -; CDR3 protein: CASTDSLTGELFF; CDR3 DNA: TGTGCCAGCACGGATAGCCTCACCGGGGAGCTGTTTTTT
clone size: once; CDR3 length: 14; V gene: TRBV19; J gene: TRBJ2-3; D gene: -; CDR3 protein: CAVGTSYGLDTQYF; CDR3 DNA: TGTGCCGTCGGGACTTCCTACGGGCTGGATACGCAGTATTTT
clone size: -; CDR3 length: 16; V gene: TRBV13; J gene: TRBJ2-7; D gene: TRBD2; CDR3 protein: CASSQNPRTSGRGVYF; CDR3 DNA: TGTGCCAGCAGCCAAAACCCACGGACTAGCGGGAGAGGCGTGTACTTC
clone size: -; CDR3 length: 17; V gene: TRBV27; J gene: TRBJ2-2; D gene: TRBD2; CDR3 protein: CASSLRAGAGFTGELFF; CDR3 DNA: TGTGCCAGCAGTTTAAGGGCGGGAGCGGGGTTCACCGGGGAGCTGTTTTTT
clone size: -; CDR3 length: 13; V gene: TRBV9; J gene: TRBJ2-3; D gene: -; CDR3 protein: CASSVKRTDTQYF; CDR3 DNA: TGTGCCAGCAGCGTAAAGCGAACAGATACGCAGTATTTT
clone size: -; CDR3 length: 13; V gene: TRBV29-1; J gene: TRBJ2-1; D gene: -; CDR3 protein: CSAGFFSYNEQFF; CDR3 DNA: TGCAGCGCGGGTTTCTTCTCCTACAATGAGCAGTTCTTC
clone size: -; CDR3 length: 15; V gene: TRBV27; J gene: TRBJ1-1; D gene: TRBD1; CDR3 protein: CASSYLGGAGTEAFF; CDR3 DNA: TGTGCCAGCAGTTACCTAGGGGGCGCCGGAACTGAAGCTTTCTTT
clone size: -; CDR3 length: 16; V gene: TRBV5-1; J gene: TRBJ2-7; D gene: TRBD1; CDR3 protein: CASSLDWTGGGDEQYF; CDR3 DNA: TGCGCCAGCAGCCTAGATTGGACAGGGGGCGGGGACGAGCAGTACTTC
clone size: -; CDR3 length: 13; V gene: TRBV5-6; J gene: TRBJ2-7; D gene: -; CDR3 protein: CASSLATSAGQYF; CDR3 DNA: TGTGCCAGCAGCTTGGCTACCTCGGCGGGGCAGTACTTC
clone size: once; CDR3 length: 15; V gene: TRBV27; J gene: TRBJ2-7; D gene: -; CDR3 protein: CASSLRAAGIYEQYF; CDR3 DNA: TGTGCCAGCAGTTTAAGGGCGGCGGGTATCTACGAGCAGTACTTC
clone size: -; CDR3 length: 16; V gene: TRBV10-3; J gene: TRBJ2-3; D gene: TRBD2; CDR3 protein: CAISGGPSGSSDTQYF; CDR3 DNA: TGTGCCATCAGTGGGGGGCCTAGCGGGAGTTCAGATACGCAGTATTTT
clone size: -; CDR3 length: 16; V gene: TRBV28; J gene: TRBJ2-5; D gene: TRBD2; CDR3 protein: CASSLLAGDLRETQYF; CDR3 DNA: TGTGCCAGCAGTTTACTAGCGGGAGATTTACGGGAGACCCAGTACTTC
clone size: -; CDR3 length: 17; V gene: TRBV10-2; J gene: TRBJ2-3; D gene: TRBD1; CDR3 protein: CASSERQGPKGTDTQYF; CDR3 DNA: TGCGCCAGCAGTGAGCGACAGGGGCCGAAGGGCACAGATACGCAGTATTTT
clone size: -; CDR3 length: 15; V gene: TRBV6-6; J gene: TRBJ2-7; D gene: TRBD2; CDR3 protein: CASSPRLAGGHEQYF; CDR3 DNA: TGTGCCAGCAGTCCTCGACTAGCGGGAGGCCACGAGCAGTACTTC
clone size: -; CDR3 length: 14; V gene: TRBV14; J gene: TRBJ2-3; D gene: -; CDR3 protein: CASSQVNRVDTQYF; CDR3 DNA: TGTGCCAGCAGCCAAGTCAACAGGGTAGATACGCAGTATTTT
clone size: -; CDR3 length: 17; V gene: TRBV9; J gene: TRBJ2-5; D gene: -; CDR3 protein: CASSVGNQRVRRETQYF; CDR3 DNA: TGTGCCAGCAGCGTAGGAAACCAGCGGGTCCGCCGAGAGACCCAGTACTTC
clone size: once; CDR3 length: 15; V gene: TRBV4-1; J gene: TRBJ1-2; D gene: TRBD1; CDR3 protein: CASSQPGQGTYGYTF; CDR3 DNA: TGCGCCAGCAGCCAGCCGGGACAGGGGACCTATGGCTACACCTTC
clone size: -; CDR3 length: 19; V gene: TRBV15; J gene: TRBJ1-4; D gene: -; CDR3 protein: CATSRDSRTEGHNWEKLFF; CDR3 DNA: TGTGCCACCAGCAGAGATTCGAGGACAGAGGGGCATAATTGGGAAAAACTGTTTTTT
clone size: -; CDR3 length: 16; V gene: TRBV9; J gene: TRBJ2-5; D gene: -; CDR3 protein: CASSASGLKYQETQYF; CDR3 DNA: TGTGCCAGCAGCGCCTCGGGACTGAAGTACCAAGAGACCCAGTACTTC
clone size: -; CDR3 length: 15; V gene: TRBV2; J gene: TRBJ2-1; D gene: -; CDR3 protein: CASSELGGSYNEQFF; CDR3 DNA: TGTGCCAGCAGTGAGTTAGGCGGCTCCTACAATGAGCAGTTCTTC
clone size: once; CDR3 length: 16; V gene: TRBV27; J gene: TRBJ2-1; D gene: -; CDR3 protein: CASSPALAETYNEQFF; CDR3 DNA: TGTGCCAGCAGTCCAGCCTTAGCGGAAACCTACAATGAGCAGTTCTTC
clone size: -; CDR3 length: 15; V gene: TRBV6-4; J gene: TRBJ1-2; D gene: TRBD1; CDR3 protein: CASSTGTGSSYGYTF; CDR3 DNA: TGTGCCAGCAGCACCGGGACAGGGTCTAGCTATGGCTACACCTTC
clone size: once; CDR3 length: 14; V gene: TRBV9; J gene: TRBJ2-3; D gene: -; CDR3 protein: CASSVEGGRAGQYF; CDR3 DNA: TGTGCCAGCAGCGTAGAGGGGGGGAGGGCAGGGCAGTATTTT
clone size: -; CDR3 length: 15; V gene: TRBV27; J gene: TRBJ2-7; D gene: TRBD2; CDR3 protein: CASSSEPGLAYEQYF; CDR3 DNA: TGTGCCAGCAGTTCGGAACCGGGACTAGCCTACGAGCAGTACTTC
clone size: -; CDR3 length: 13; V gene: TRBV6-6; J gene: TRBJ1-1; D gene: -; CDR3 protein: CASSYVGRTEAFF; CDR3 DNA: TGTGCCAGCAGTTACGTCGGGAGGACTGAAGCTTTCTTT
clone size: -; CDR3 length: 13; V gene: TRBV6-1; J gene: TRBJ2-7; D gene: TRBD1; CDR3 protein: CASTQGRSYEQYF; CDR3 DNA: TGTGCCAGCACACAGGGGCGGTCCTACGAGCAGTACTTC
clone size: -; CDR3 length: 15; V gene: TRBV4-1; J gene: TRBJ2-7; D gene: TRBD1; CDR3 protein: CASSQSTATGDEQYF; CDR3 DNA: TGCGCCAGCAGCCAATCGACGGCAACAGGGGACGAGCAGTACTTC
clone size: -; CDR3 length: 15; V gene: TRBV4-2; J gene: TRBJ1-2; D gene: TRBD1; CDR3 protein: CASSRGGQEVDGYTF; CDR3 DNA: TGTGCCAGCAGCCGAGGAGGACAGGAGGTAGATGGCTACACCTTC
clone size: once; CDR3 length: 14; V gene: TRBV27; J gene: TRBJ1-2; D gene: -; CDR3 protein: CASSFAGGLYGYTF; CDR3 DNA: TGTGCCAGCAGTTTTGCCGGGGGGCTCTATGGCTACACCTTC
clone size: -; CDR3 length: 16; V gene: TRBV5-1; J gene: TRBJ1-2; D gene: -; CDR3 protein: CASSLEPGGRNYGYTF; CDR3 DNA: TGCGCCAGCAGCTTGGAGCCCGGGGGGCGCAACTATGGCTACACCTTC
clone size: -; CDR3 length: 13; V gene: TRBV28; J gene: TRBJ2-3; D gene: -; CDR3 protein: CASRETSTDTQYF; CDR3 DNA: TGTGCCAGCAGAGAAACTAGCACAGATACGCAGTATTTT
clone size: -; CDR3 length: 15; V gene: TRBV9; J gene: TRBJ2-5; D gene: TRBD1; CDR3 protein: CASSGAATGKETQYF; CDR3 DNA: TGTGCCAGCAGCGGCGCGGCGACAGGGAAAGAGACCCAGTACTTC
clone size: -; CDR3 length: 13; V gene: TRBV28; J gene: TRBJ1-5; D gene: TRBD1; CDR3 protein: CASLTGGNQPQHF; CDR3 DNA: TGTGCCAGCCTGACAGGGGGCAATCAGCCCCAGCATTTT
clone size: -; CDR3 length: 13; V gene: TRBV6-1; J gene: TRBJ2-2; D gene: TRBD1; CDR3 protein: CATGWTGPGELFF; CDR3 DNA: TGTGCCACCGGTTGGACAGGCCCCGGGGAGCTGTTTTTT
clone size: -; CDR3 length: 14; V gene: TRBV6-5; J gene: TRBJ2-3; D gene: TRBD1; CDR3 protein: CASSYWQGEVKQYF; CDR3 DNA: TGTGCCAGCAGTTACTGGCAGGGGGAAGTGAAGCAGTATTTT
clone size: -; CDR3 length: 15; V gene: TRBV10-2; J gene: TRBJ2-5; D gene: -; CDR3 protein: CASRFGITVQETQYF; CDR3 DNA: TGCGCCAGCAGGTTCGGCATAACAGTCCAAGAGACCCAGTACTTC
clone size: -; CDR3 length: 18; V gene: TRBV19; J gene: TRBJ2-2; D gene: TRBD2; CDR3 protein: CASSIEVGGLARTGELFF; CDR3 DNA: TGTGCCAGTAGTATAGAAGTAGGAGGACTAGCGAGAACCGGGGAGCTGTTTTTT
clone size: -; CDR3 length: 15; V gene: TRBV15; J gene: TRBJ1-2; D gene: -; CDR3 protein: CATSRDRNLNYGYTF; CDR3 DNA: TGTGCCACCAGCAGAGACAGGAACCTTAACTATGGCTACACCTTC
clone size: few; CDR3 length: 16; V gene: TRBV6-1; J gene: TRBJ1-3; D gene: -; CDR3 protein: CASSEALDSTGNTIYF; CDR3 DNA: TGTGCCAGCAGTGAAGCGCTCGACAGTACTGGAAACACCATATATTTT
clone size: few; CDR3 length: 13; V gene: TRBV30; J gene: TRBJ1-1; D gene: -; CDR3 protein: CAWSRGGNTEAFF; CDR3 DNA: TGTGCCTGGTCTAGAGGGGGGAACACTGAAGCTTTCTTT
clone size: -; CDR3 length: 14; V gene: TRBV25-1; J gene: TRBJ1-5; D gene: TRBD1; CDR3 protein: CASRGTGGDQPQHF; CDR3 DNA: TGTGCCAGCAGGGGCACAGGGGGCGATCAGCCCCAGCATTTT
clone size: -; CDR3 length: 17; V gene: TRBV4-1; J gene: TRBJ2-1; D gene: TRBD1; CDR3 protein: CASSQQTGVGTRDEQFF; CDR3 DNA: TGCGCCAGCAGCCAGCAGACAGGGGTTGGCACTAGGGATGAGCAGTTCTTC
clone size: -; CDR3 length: 15; V gene: TRBV28; J gene: TRBJ1-5; D gene: -; CDR3 protein: CASRPQTGLNQPQHF; CDR3 DNA: TGTGCCAGCAGACCTCAAACAGGGCTAAATCAGCCCCAGCATTTT
clone size: -; CDR3 length: 12; V gene: TRBV4-1; J gene: TRBJ2-7; D gene: -; CDR3 protein: CASSQYNLEQYF; CDR3 DNA: TGCGCCAGCAGCCAGTACAATCTCGAGCAGTACTTC